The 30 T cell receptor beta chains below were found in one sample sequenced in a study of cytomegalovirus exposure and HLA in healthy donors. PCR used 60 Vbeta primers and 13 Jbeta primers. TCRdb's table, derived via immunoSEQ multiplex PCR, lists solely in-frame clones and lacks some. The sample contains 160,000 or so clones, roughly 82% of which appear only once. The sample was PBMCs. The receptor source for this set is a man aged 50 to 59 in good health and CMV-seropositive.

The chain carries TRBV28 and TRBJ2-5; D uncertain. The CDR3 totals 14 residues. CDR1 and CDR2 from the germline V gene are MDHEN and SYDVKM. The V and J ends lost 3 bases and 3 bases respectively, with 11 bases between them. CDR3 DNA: TGTGCCAGCAGTTTGCACAACAAAGAAGAGACCCAGTACTTC. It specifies CASSLHNKEETQYF.

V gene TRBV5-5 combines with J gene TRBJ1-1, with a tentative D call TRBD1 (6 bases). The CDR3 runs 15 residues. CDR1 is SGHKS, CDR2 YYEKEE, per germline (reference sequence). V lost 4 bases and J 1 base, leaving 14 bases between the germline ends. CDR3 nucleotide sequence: TGTGCCAGCAGCGCCCCCGGGACACCGAACACTGAAGCTTTCTTT. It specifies CASSAPGTPNTEAFF. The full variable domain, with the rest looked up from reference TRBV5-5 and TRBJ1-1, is DAGVTQSPTHLIKTRGQQVTLRCSPISGHKSVSWYQQVLGQGPQFIFQYYEKEERGRGNFPDRFSARQFPNYSSELNVNALLLGDSALYLCASSAPGTPNTEAFFGQGTRLTVV.

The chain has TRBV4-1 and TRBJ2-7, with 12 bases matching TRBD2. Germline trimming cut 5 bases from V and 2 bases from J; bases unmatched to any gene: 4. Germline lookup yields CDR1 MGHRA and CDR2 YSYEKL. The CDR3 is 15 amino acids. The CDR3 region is CASSFGLAGTYEQYF. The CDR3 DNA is TGCGCCAGCAGCTTCGGACTAGCGGGGACCTACGAGCAGTACTTC.

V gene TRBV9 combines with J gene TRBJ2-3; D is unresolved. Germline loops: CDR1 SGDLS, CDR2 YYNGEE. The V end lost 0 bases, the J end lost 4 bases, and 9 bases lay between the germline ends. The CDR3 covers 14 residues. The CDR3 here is CASSVVAYADTQYF. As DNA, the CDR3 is TGTGCCAGCAGCGTAGTTGCCTACGCAGATACGCAGTATTTT.

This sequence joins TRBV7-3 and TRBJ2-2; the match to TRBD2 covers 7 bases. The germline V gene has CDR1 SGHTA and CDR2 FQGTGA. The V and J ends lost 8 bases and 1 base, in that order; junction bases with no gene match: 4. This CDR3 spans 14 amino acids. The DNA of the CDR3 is TGTGCCAGCTCCGGGGGGTGGAACACCGGGGAGCTGTTTTTT. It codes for CASSGGWNTGELFF.

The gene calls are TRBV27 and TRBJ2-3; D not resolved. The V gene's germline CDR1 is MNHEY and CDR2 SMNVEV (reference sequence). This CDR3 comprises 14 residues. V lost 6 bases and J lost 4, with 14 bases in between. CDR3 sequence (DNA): TGTGCCAGCAGGCTATGGAACCGGGCAGATACGCAGTATTTT. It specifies CASRLWNRADTQYF.

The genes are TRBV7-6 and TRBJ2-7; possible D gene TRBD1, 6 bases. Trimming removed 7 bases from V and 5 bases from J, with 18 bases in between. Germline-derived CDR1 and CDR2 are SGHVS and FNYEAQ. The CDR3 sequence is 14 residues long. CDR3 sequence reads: CASNLGAGDNEQYF. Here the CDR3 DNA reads TGTGCCAGCAACCTTGGTGCAGGGGATAACGAGCAGTACTTC. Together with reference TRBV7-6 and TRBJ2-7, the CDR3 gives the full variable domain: GAGVSQSPRYKVTKRGQDVALRCDPISGHVSLYWYRQALGQGPEFLTYFNYEAQQDKSGLPNDRFSAERPEGSISTLTIQRTEQRDSAMYRCASNLGAGDNEQYFGPGTRLTVT.

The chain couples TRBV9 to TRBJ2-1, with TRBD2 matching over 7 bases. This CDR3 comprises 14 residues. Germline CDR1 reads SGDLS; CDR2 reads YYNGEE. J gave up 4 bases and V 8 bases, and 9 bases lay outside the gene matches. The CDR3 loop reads CASAIRDYYNEQFF. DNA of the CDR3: TGTGCCAGTGCAATCCGGGACTATTACAATGAGCAGTTCTTC.

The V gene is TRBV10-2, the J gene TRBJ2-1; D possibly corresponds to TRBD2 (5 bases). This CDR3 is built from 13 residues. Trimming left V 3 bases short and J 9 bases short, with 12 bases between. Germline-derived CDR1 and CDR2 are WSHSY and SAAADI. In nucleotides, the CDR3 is TGCGCCAGCAGTGAAGTCCCCCGGGGTGAGCAGTTCTTC. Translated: CASSEVPRGEQFF.

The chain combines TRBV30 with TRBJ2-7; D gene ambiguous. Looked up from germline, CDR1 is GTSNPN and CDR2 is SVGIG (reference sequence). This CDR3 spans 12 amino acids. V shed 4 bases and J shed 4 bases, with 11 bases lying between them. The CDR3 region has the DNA TGTGCCTGGACCCCTGGCAGGTACGAGCAGTACTTC. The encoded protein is CAWTPGRYEQYF.

CDR3 sequence (DNA): TGTGCCAGCAGCTTGACGGGATATCGCGGGGAGCTGTTTTTT. Protein sequence: CASSLTGYRGELFF. This chain joins TRBV27 and TRBJ2-2; possibly TRBD2 for D (5 bases). Germline V gene lookup returns CDR1 MNHEY and CDR2 SMNVEV (reference sequence). The V end was cut by 6 bases, the J end by 7 bases, with 15 bases between. CDR3 length: 14 amino acids.

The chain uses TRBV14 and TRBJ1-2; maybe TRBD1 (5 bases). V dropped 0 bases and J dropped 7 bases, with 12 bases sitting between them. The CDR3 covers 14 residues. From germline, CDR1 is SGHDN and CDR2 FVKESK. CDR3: CASSQDARGTGYTF. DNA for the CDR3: TGTGCCAGCAGCCAAGATGCCCGGGGGACTGGCTACACCTTC.

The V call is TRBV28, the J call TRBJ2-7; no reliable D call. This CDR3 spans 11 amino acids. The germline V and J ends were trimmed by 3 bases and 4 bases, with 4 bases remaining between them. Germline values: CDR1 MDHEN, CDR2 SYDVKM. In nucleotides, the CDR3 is TGTGCCAGCAGTTTCAGGTACGAGCAGTACTTC. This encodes CASSFRYEQYF.

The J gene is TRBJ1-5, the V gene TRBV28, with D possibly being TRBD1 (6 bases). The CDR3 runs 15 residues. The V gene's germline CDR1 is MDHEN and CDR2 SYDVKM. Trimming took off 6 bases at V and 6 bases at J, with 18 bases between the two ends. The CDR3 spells CASRGAMGVVQPQHF. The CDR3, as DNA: TGTGCCAGCAGGGGGGCGATGGGTGTCGTTCAGCCCCAGCATTTT.

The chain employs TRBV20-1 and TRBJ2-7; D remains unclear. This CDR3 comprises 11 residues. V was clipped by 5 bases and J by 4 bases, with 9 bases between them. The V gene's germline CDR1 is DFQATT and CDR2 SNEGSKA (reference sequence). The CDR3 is CSADYQYEQYF. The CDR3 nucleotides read TGCAGTGCTGATTACCAGTACGAGCAGTACTTC.

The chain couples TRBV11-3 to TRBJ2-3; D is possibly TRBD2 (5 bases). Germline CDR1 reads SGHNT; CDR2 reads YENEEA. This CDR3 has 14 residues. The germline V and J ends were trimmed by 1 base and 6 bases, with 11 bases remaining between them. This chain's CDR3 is CASSLGGPGDTQYF. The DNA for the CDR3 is TGTGCCAGCAGCTTAGGAGGGCCCGGGGATACGCAGTATTTT. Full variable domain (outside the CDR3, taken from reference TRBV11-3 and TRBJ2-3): EAGVVQSPRYKIIEKKQPVAFWCNPISGHNTLYWYLQNLGQGPELLIRYENEEAVDDSQLPKDRFSAERLKGVDSTLKIQPAELGDSAVYLCASSLGGPGDTQYFGPGTRLTVL.

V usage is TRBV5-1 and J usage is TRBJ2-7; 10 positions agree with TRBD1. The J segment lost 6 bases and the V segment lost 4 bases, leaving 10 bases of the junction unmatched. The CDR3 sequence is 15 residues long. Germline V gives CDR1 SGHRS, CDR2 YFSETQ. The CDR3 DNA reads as TGCGCCAGCAGCGGGGGGACAGGGGAGGTCTCCGAGCAGTACTTC. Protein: CASSGGTGEVSEQYF.

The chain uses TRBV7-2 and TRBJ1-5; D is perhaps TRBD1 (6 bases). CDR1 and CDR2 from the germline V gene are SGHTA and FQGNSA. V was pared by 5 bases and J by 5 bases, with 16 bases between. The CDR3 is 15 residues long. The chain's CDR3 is CASSPRWGLDQPQHF. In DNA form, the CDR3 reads TGTGCCAGCAGCCCCCGATGGGGGCTAGATCAGCCCCAGCATTTT. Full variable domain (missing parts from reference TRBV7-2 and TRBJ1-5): GAGVSQSPSNKVTEKGKDVELRCDPISGHTALYWYRQSLGQGLEFLIYFQGNSAPDKSGLPSDRFSAERTGGSVSTLTIQRTQQEDSAVYLCASSPRWGLDQPQHFGDGTRLSIL.

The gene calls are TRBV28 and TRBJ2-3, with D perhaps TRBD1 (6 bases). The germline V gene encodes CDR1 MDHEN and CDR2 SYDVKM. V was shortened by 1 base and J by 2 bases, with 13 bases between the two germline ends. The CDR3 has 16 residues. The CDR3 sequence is CASSLYRVGATDTQYF. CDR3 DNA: TGTGCCAGCAGTTTATACAGGGTTGGGGCCACAGATACGCAGTATTTT.

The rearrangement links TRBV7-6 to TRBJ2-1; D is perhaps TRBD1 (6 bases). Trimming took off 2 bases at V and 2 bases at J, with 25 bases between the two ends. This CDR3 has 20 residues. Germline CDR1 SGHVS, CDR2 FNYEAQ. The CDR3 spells CASSLMTDPPGVLPYNEQFF. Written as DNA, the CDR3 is TGTGCCAGCAGCTTAATGACAGACCCCCCAGGGGTATTACCCTACAATGAGCAGTTCTTC.

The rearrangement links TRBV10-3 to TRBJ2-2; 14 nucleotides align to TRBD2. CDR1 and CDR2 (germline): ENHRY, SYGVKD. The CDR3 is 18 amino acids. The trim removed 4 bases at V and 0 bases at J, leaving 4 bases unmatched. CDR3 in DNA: TGTGCCATCAGTGGGACTAGCGGGGGGCTAGCGAACACCGGGGAGCTGTTTTTT. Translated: CAISGTSGGLANTGELFF.

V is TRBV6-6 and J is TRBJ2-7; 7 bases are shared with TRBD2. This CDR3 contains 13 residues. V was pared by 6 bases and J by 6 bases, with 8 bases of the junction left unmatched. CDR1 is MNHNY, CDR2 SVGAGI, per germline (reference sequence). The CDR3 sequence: CASRGLETSEQYF. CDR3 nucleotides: TGTGCCAGCAGAGGACTAGAAACGAGCGAGCAGTACTTC.

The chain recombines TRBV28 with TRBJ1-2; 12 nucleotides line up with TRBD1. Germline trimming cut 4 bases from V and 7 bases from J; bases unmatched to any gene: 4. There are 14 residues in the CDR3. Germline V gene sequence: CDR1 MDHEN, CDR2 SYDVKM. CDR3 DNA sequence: TGTGCCAGCAGTTCCGGGACAGGGGGCGGTGGCTACACCTTC. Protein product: CASSSGTGGGGYTF.

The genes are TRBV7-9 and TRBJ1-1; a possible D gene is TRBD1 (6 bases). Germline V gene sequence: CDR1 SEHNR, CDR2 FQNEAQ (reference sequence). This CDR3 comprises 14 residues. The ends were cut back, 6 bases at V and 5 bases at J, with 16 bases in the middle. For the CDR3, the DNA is TGTGCCAGCAGGACGGGGGGAGGGGGTACTGAAGCTTTCTTT. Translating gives CASRTGGGGTEAFF.

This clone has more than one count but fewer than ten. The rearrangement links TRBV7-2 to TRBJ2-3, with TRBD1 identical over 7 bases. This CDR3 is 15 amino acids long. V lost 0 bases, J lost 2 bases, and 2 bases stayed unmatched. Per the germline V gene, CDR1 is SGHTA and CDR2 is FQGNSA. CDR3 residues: CASSLAGTDTDTQYF. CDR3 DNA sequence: TGTGCCAGCAGCTTAGCCGGGACAGACACAGATACGCAGTATTTT.

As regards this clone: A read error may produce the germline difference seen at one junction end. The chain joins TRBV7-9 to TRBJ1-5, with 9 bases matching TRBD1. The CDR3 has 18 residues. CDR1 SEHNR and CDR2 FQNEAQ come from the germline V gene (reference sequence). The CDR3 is CSSSLGSGTGYSNQPQHF. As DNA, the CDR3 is TGTTCCAGCAGCTTGGGATCCGGGACAGGGTATAGCAATCAGCCCCAGCATTTT.

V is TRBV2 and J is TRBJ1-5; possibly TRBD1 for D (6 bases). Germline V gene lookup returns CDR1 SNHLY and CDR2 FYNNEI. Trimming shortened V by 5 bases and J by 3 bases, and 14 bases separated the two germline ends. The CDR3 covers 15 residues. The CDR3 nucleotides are TGTGCCAGCAGTACAGAACAGGGACCCAATCAGCCCCAGCATTTT. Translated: CASSTEQGPNQPQHF.

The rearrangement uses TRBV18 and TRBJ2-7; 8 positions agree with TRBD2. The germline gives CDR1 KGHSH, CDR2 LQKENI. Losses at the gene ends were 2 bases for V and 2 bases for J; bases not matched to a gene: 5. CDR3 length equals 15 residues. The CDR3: CASSPLREVPYEQYF. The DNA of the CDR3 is TGTGCCAGCTCACCATTGCGGGAGGTCCCCTACGAGCAGTACTTC.

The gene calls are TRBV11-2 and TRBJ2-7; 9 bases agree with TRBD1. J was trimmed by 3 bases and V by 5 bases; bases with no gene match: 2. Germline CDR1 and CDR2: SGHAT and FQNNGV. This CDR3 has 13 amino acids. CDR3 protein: CASSRGQGYEQYF. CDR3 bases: TGTGCCAGCAGCCGGGGACAGGGCTACGAGCAGTACTTC.

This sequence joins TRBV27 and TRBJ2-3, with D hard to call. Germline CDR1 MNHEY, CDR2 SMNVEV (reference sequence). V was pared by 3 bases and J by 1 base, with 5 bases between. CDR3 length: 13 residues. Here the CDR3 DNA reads TGTGCCAGCAGTTTTCAGGGCACAGATACGCAGTATTTT. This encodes CASSFQGTDTQYF.